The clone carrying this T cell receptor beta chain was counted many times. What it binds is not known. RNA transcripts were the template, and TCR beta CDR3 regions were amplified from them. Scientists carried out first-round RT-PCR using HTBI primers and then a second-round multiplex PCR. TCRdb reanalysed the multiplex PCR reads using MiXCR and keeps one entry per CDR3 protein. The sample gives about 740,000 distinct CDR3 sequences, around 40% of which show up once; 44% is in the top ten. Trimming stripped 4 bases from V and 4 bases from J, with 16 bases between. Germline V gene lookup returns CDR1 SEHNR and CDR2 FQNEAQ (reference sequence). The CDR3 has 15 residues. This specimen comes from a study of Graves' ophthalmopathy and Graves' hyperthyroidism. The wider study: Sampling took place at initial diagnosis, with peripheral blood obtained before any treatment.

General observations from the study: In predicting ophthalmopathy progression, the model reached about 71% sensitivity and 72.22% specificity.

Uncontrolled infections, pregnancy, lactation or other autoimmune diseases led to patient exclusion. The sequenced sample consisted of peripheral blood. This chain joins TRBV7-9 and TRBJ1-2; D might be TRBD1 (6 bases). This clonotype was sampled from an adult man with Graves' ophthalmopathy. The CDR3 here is CASSSVPTGTYGYTF. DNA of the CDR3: TGTGCCAGCAGCTCCGTCCCCACAGGGACCTATGGCTACACCTTC.